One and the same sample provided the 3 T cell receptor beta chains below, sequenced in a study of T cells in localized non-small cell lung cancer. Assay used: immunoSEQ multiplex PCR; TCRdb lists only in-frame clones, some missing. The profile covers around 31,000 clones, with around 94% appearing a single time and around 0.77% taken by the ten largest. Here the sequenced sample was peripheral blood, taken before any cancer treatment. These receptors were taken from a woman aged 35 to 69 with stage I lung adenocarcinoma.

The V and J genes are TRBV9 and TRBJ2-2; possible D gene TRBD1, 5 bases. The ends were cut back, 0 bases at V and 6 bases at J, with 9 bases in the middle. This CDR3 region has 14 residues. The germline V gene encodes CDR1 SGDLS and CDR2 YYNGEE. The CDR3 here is CASSVGGHAGELFF. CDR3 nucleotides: TGTGCCAGCAGCGTAGGGGGCCACGCCGGGGAGCTGTTTTTT.

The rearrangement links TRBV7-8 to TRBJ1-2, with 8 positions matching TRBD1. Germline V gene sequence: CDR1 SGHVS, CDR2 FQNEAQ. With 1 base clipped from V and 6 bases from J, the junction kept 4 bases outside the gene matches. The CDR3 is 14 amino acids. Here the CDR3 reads CASSLGDRPNGYTF. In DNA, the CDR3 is TGTGCCAGCAGCTTAGGGGACAGGCCAAATGGCTACACCTTC.

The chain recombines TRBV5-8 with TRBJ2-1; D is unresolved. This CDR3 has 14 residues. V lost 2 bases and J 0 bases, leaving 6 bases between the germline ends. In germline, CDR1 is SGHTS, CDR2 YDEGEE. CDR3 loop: CASSFDSSYNEQFF. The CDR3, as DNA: TGTGCCAGCAGCTTTGATAGCTCCTACAATGAGCAGTTCTTC. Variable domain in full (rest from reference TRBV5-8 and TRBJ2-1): EAGVTQSPTHLIKTRGQQATLRCSPISGHTSVYWYQQALGLGLQFLLWYDEGEERNRGNFPPRFSGRQFPNYSSELNVNALELEDSALYLCASSFDSSYNEQFFGPGTRLTVL.